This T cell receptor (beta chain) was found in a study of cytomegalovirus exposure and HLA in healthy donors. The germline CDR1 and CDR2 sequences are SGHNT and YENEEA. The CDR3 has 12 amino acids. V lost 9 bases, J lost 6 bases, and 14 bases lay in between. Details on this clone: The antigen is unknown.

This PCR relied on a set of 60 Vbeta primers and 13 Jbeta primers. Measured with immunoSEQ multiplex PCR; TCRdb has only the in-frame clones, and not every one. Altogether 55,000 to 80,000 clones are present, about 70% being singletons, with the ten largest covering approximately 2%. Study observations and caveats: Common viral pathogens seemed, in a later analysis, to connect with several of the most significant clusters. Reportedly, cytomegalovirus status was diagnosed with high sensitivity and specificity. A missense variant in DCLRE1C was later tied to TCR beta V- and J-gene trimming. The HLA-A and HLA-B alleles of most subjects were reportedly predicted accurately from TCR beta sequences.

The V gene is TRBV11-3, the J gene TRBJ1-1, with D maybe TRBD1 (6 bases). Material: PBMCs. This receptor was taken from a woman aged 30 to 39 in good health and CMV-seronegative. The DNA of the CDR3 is TGTGCCAGGAGACAGGATAGACCTGAAGCTTTCTTT. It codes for CARRQDRPEAFF.